The present TCR beta chain was sequenced within a study of blood T cell repertoires in COVID-19. Study context: COVID-19 samples collected from the United States, Italy and Spain covered acute and convalescent phases.

TCRdb's copy holds only in-frame clones and misses some; the assay was immunoSEQ multiplex PCR. The sample lists some 220,000 clones, almost 85% occurring once. The V and J ends lost 0 bases and 4 bases, in that order; junction bases with no gene match: 7. Germline V CDR1 and CDR2: SGHRS, YFSETQ. This CDR3 is built from 16 residues. Sequencing was done on a sample of peripheral blood. This rearrangement joins TRBV5-1 to TRBJ1-1; 9 nucleotides align to TRBD1. The sequence was collected from a woman in her 70s with COVID-19, enrolled during active disease. CDR3 protein: CASSLGRTGVPTEAFF. In nucleotides, the CDR3 is TGCGCCAGCAGCTTGGGGAGGACAGGGGTTCCCACTGAAGCTTTCTTT.